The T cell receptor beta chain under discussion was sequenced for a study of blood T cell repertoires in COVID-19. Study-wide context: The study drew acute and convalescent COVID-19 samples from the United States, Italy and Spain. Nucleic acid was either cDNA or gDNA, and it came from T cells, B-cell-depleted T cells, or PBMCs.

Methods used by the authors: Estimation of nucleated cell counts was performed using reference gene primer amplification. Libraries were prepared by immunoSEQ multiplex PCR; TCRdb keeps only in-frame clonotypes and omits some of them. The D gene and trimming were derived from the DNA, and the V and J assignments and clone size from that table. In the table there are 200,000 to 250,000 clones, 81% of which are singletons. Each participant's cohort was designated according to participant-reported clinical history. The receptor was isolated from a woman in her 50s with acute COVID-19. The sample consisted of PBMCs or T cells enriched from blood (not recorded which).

CDR3 residues: CASSSRGGSHYEQYF. CDR3 nucleotide sequence: TGTGCCAGCAGCTCACGGGGGGGGTCGCACTACGAGCAGTACTTC. V gene TRBV7-2 combines with J gene TRBJ2-7; 8 bases agree with TRBD2. CDR1 is SGHTA and CDR2 is FQGNSA in the germline V gene. V gave up 4 bases and J gave up 3 bases; unmatched junction bases: 8. The CDR3 loop spans 15 amino acids.